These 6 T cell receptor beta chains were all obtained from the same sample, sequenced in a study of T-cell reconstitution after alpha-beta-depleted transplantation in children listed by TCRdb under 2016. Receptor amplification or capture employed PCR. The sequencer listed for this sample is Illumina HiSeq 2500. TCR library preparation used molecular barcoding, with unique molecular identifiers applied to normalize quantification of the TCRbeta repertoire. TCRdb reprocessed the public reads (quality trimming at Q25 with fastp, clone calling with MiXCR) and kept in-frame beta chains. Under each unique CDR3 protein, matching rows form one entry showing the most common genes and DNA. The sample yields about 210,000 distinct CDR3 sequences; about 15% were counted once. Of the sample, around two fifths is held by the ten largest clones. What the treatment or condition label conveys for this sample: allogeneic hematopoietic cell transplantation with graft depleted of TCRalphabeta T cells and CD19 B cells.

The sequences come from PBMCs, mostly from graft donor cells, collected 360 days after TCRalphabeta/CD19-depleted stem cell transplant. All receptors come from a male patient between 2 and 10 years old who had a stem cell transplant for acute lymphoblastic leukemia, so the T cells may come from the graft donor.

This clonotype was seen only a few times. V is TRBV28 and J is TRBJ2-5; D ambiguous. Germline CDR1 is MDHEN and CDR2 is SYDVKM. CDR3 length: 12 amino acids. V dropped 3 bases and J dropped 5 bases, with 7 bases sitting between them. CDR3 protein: CASSFVLETQYF. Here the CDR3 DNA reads TGTGCCAGCAGTTTCGTTTTGGAGACCCAGTACTTC.

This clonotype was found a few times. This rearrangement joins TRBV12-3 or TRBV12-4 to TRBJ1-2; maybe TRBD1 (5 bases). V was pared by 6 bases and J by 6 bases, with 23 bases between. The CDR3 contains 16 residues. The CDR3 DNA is TGTGCCAGCAGCCAGGGTCAGCGAACGGCGGTAGATGGCTACACCTTC. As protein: CASSQGQRTAVDGYTF.

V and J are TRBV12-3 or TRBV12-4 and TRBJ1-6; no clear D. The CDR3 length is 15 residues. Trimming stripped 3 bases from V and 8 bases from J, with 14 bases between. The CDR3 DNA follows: TGTGCCAGCAGTTTCGGCAGAGACTGGGATTCACCCCTCCACTTT. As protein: CASSFGRDWDSPLHF.

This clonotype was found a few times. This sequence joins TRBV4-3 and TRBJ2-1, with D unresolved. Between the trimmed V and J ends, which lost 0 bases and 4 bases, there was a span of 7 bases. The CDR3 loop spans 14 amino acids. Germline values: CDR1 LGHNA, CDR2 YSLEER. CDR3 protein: CASSQDGIYNEQFF. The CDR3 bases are TGCGCCAGCAGCCAAGATGGGATTTACAATGAGCAGTTCTTC.

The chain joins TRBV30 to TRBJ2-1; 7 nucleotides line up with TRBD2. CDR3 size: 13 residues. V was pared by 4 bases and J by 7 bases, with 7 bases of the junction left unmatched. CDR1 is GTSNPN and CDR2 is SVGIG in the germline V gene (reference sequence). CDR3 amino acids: CAWMGGGGNEQFF. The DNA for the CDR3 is TGTGCCTGGATGGGCGGGGGTGGGAATGAGCAGTTCTTC.

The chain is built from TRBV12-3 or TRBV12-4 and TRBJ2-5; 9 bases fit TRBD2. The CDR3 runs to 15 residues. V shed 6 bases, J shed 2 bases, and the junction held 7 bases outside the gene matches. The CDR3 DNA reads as TGTGCCAGCAGCTCGACTAGCGGCCGTCAAGAGACCCAGTACTTC. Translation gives CASSSTSGRQETQYF.